One and the same sample provided the 29 T cell receptor beta chains below, sequenced in a study of cytomegalovirus exposure and HLA in healthy donors. The PCR was carried out with 60 Vbeta primers and 13 Jbeta primers. Sequenced by immunoSEQ multiplex PCR; TCRdb stores in-frame clones only, minus some. The ten top clones account for over 0.95%, within a sample of 200,000 to 250,000 clones. What was sequenced was PBMCs. These receptors came from a girl aged 2 to 10 in good health and CMV-seropositive.

This chain joins TRBV7-3 and TRBJ2-1, with 7 bases fitting TRBD2. The CDR3 consists of 13 residues. Per the germline V gene, CDR1 is SGHTA and CDR2 is FQGTGA. The J segment lost 7 bases and the V segment lost 2 bases, leaving 2 bases of the junction unmatched. The CDR3 DNA reads as TGTGCCAGCAGCTTACGGCGGGAGAATGAGCAGTTCTTC. It yields the protein CASSLRRENEQFF.

This chain joins TRBV5-1 and TRBJ2-5; 10 nucleotides line up with TRBD1. The J call is in doubt because the DNA end fits TRBJ2-7 better. The germline V gene has CDR1 SGHRS and CDR2 YFSETQ. This CDR3 has 14 residues. CDR3 region: CASSLSGQGNEQYF. Here the CDR3 DNA reads TGCGCCAGCAGCTTGTCGGGACAGGGGAACGAGCAGTACTTC.

J is TRBJ2-2 and V is TRBV4-1; 7 bases fit TRBD1. With 0 bases clipped from V and 6 bases from J, the junction kept 13 bases outside the gene matches. Germline-derived CDR1 and CDR2 are MGHRA and YSYEKL. This CDR3 comprises 18 residues. The CDR3 region has the DNA TGCGCCAGCAGCCAAGAATCGATAGGGACAGTTATCGCCGGGGAGCTGTTTTTT. Its protein product is CASSQESIGTVIAGELFF.

This chain connects TRBV18 to TRBJ1-5; TRBD1 matches 7 bases. Germline V gene data show CDR1 as KGHSH and CDR2 as LQKENI. This CDR3 has 14 amino acids. V trimming: 6 bases; J trimming: 6 bases; junction bases outside the gene matches: 8. The CDR3 reads CASSPAGGSQPQHF. CDR3 bases: TGTGCCAGCTCCCCAGCAGGGGGAAGTCAGCCCCAGCATTTT. The variable domain in full, completed from reference TRBV18 and TRBJ1-5, reads NAGVMQNPRHLVRRRGQEARLRCSPMKGHSHVYWYRQLPEEGLKFMVYLQKENIIDESGMPKERFSAEFPKEGPSILRIQQVVRGDSAAYFCASSPAGGSQPQHFGDGTRLSIL.

V gene TRBV27 combines with J gene TRBJ2-2; D is possibly TRBD2 (5 bases). CDR1 is MNHEY, CDR2 SMNVEV, per germline (reference sequence). Trimming stripped 3 bases from V and 3 bases from J, with 23 bases between. This CDR3 comprises 19 residues. CDR3: CASSFLIGVSGIYTGELFF. CDR3 bases: TGTGCCAGCAGTTTTTTAATAGGTGTAAGCGGCATTTACACCGGGGAGCTGTTTTTT.

The V call is TRBV5-4, the J call TRBJ2-7; D uncertain. The CDR3 contains 13 residues. The V and J ends lost 8 bases and 6 bases respectively, with 18 bases between them. Germline V CDR1 and CDR2: SGHNT, YYREEE (reference sequence). The CDR3 DNA reads TGTGCCAGGGCCCCGCGCTCTAGAGGCGAGCAGTACTTC. It translates to CARAPRSRGEQYF. The full variable domain, in which reference TRBV5-4 and TRBJ2-7 provide the parts outside the CDR3, is ETGVTQSPTHLIKTRGQQVTLRCSSQSGHNTVSWYQQALGQGPQFIFQYYREEENGRGNFPPRFSGLQFPNYSSELNVNALELDDSALYLCARAPRSRGEQYFGPGTRLTVT.

The chain is built from TRBV6-1 and TRBJ2-7, with TRBD2 matching 9 bases. The CDR3 extends over 14 amino acids. Germline V gene sequence: CDR1 MNHNS, CDR2 SASEGT. The J segment lost 1 base and the V segment lost 7 bases, leaving 5 bases of the junction unmatched. The CDR3, as DNA: TGTGCCAGCAAGGGTAGCGGGAGATCCTACGAGCAGTACTTC. Translated: CASKGSGRSYEQYF.

This chain uses TRBV5-1 with TRBJ2-1; 9 nucleotides agree with TRBD2. With V trimmed by 2 bases and J by 9 bases, 12 bases remained unmatched. CDR3 length equals 16 residues. Germline lookup yields CDR1 SGHRS and CDR2 YFSETQ. CDR3 bases: TGCGCCAGCAGCTTCGCCGGGAGCGGGAGGATGAGTGAGCAGTTCTTC. Residues: CASSFAGSGRMSEQFF. Complete variable domain (other parts from reference TRBV5-1 and TRBJ2-1): KAGVTQTPRYLIKTRGQQVTLSCSPISGHRSVSWYQQTPGQGLQFLFEYFSETQRNKGNFPGRFSGRQFSNSRSEMNVSTLELGDSALYLCASSFAGSGRMSEQFFGPGTRLTVL.

This chain joins TRBV30 and TRBJ2-7; 9 nucleotides agree with TRBD1. CDR3 length equals 13 residues. With V trimmed by 0 bases and J by 5 bases, 2 bases remained unmatched. Germline CDR1 and CDR2: GTSNPN and SVGIG (reference sequence). CDR3 bases: TGTGCCTGGAGTGTGGACAGGGGAAACGAGCAGTACTTC. This gives the protein CAWSVDRGNEQYF.

CDR3 in DNA: TGCGCCAGCAGCCCTACCGTGGCGGGAGGGCAAGAGACCCAGTACTTC. Its protein product is CASSPTVAGGQETQYF. This chain joins TRBV5-1 and TRBJ2-5; 9 bases match TRBD2. With 4 bases clipped from V and 2 bases from J, the junction kept 9 bases outside the gene matches. The CDR3 loop spans 16 amino acids. Germline CDR1 SGHRS, CDR2 YFSETQ.

J is TRBJ2-5 and V is TRBV5-4; D is undetermined. This CDR3 has 15 residues. Trimming removed 4 bases from V and 0 bases from J, with 13 bases in between. Germline loops: CDR1 SGHNT, CDR2 YYREEE (reference sequence). CDR3 bases: TGTGCCAGCAGCCCTCCGGGTGGGTACCAAGAGACCCAGTACTTC. It encodes CASSPPGGYQETQYF.

The gene calls are TRBV29-1 and TRBJ2-1, with 10 nucleotides matching TRBD2. With 5 bases clipped from V and 6 bases from J, the junction kept 4 bases outside the gene matches. This CDR3 is built from 13 residues. The V gene's germline CDR1 is SQVTM and CDR2 ANQGSEA. In DNA, the CDR3 is TGCAGCGTTAGCGGGAGGGCCGTCAATGAGCAGTTCTTC. The encoded protein is CSVSGRAVNEQFF.

The rearrangement uses TRBV7-2 and TRBJ2-3, with 8 bases aligning to TRBD1. V trimming: 5 bases; J trimming: 2 bases; junction bases outside the gene matches: 6. The CDR3 is 15 residues long. Germline-derived CDR1 and CDR2 are SGHTA and FQGNSA. CDR3 nucleotide sequence: TGTGCCAGCAGCACGACAGGGGCCCTCACAGATACGCAGTATTTT. This codes for CASSTTGALTDTQYF.

The chain combines TRBV12-5 with TRBJ2-3, with a weak D call TRBD2 (5 bases). V lost 4 bases and J 11 bases, leaving 16 bases between the germline ends. CDR1 is LGHNT and CDR2 is FRNRAP in the germline V gene. There are 13 residues in the CDR3. The CDR3 region has the DNA TGTGCTAGTGGTTCCTCCGAGGGCGTGTGGCAGTATTTT. Translating gives CASGSSEGVWQYF.

The V gene is TRBV5-4, the J gene TRBJ1-4; D gene ambiguous. The germline V gene encodes CDR1 SGHNT and CDR2 YYREEE (reference sequence). This CDR3 spans 16 amino acids. Trimming pared 0 bases from V and 6 bases from J, leaving 15 bases between. Here the CDR3 reads CASSLGPEAVHEKLFF. CDR3 bases: TGTGCCAGCAGCTTGGGTCCAGAGGCAGTTCATGAAAAACTGTTTTTT.

V and J are TRBV7-2 and TRBJ2-3, with 7 bases lining up with TRBD2. The germline gives CDR1 SGHTA, CDR2 FQGNSA. The V gene end was trimmed by 6 bases and the J gene end by 7 bases; junction bases not matched to a gene: 13. The CDR3 runs 15 residues. The DNA of the CDR3 is TGTGCCAGCAGTCGAGCGGGACCCTCAGGATATACGCAGTATTTT. This encodes CASSRAGPSGYTQYF.

The chain joins TRBV18 to TRBJ2-2; 7 bases map to TRBD2. CDR1 KGHSH and CDR2 LQKENI come from the germline V gene. This CDR3 is built from 15 residues. Trimming at V came to 3 bases and at J to 2 bases, leaving 3 bases not matched to a gene. As DNA, the CDR3 is TGTGCCAGCTCACCCCCGGGACTAAACACCGGGGAGCTGTTTTTT. Its translation is CASSPPGLNTGELFF.

The V call is TRBV2, the J call TRBJ2-1, with 7 bases identical to TRBD2. CDR1 and CDR2 from the germline V gene are SNHLY and FYNNEI. With V trimmed by 6 bases and J by 0 bases, 11 bases remained unmatched. The CDR3 contains 17 residues. The CDR3 loop is CASRKAGAASSYNEQFF. The CDR3 region has the DNA TGTGCCAGCAGAAAGGCGGGAGCCGCCAGCTCCTACAATGAGCAGTTCTTC.

The V gene is TRBV28, the J gene TRBJ1-1; TRBD1 aligns across 7 bases. With V trimmed by 4 bases and J by 0 bases, 8 bases remained unmatched. Germline lookup yields CDR1 MDHEN and CDR2 SYDVKM. The CDR3 sequence is 16 residues long. CDR3 in DNA: TGTGCCAGCAGTTACTTCCGGGACAGCATGAACACTGAAGCTTTCTTT. Protein sequence: CASSYFRDSMNTEAFF.

The J gene is TRBJ2-7, the V gene TRBV27; D perhaps matches TRBD2 (7 bases). V shed 2 bases and J shed 2 bases, with 13 bases lying between them. The CDR3 covers 15 residues. CDR1 MNHEY and CDR2 SMNVEV come from the germline V gene (reference sequence). CDR3 amino acids: CASSLALGGPYEQYF. CDR3 sequence (DNA): TGTGCCAGCAGTTTAGCATTGGGGGGGCCCTACGAGCAGTACTTC.

This chain uses TRBV6-1 with TRBJ1-4; D remains unclear. From germline, CDR1 is MNHNS and CDR2 SASEGT. The CDR3 length is 11 residues. V was cut by 8 bases and J by 4 bases, with 5 bases left in between. CDR3 residues: CASPFNEKLFF. CDR3 nucleotides: TGTGCCAGCCCATTTAATGAAAAACTGTTTTTT.

The chain employs TRBV5-4 and TRBJ2-5, with D possibly being TRBD2 (5 bases). This CDR3 has 16 amino acids. Germline-derived CDR1 and CDR2 are SGHNT and YYREEE (reference sequence). Deletions cut 0 bases from V and 11 bases from J, with 23 bases between. CDR3 bases: TGTGCCAGCAGCTTGGATGCGGGTCGGTCTGTCGGTGGGCAGTACTTC. This codes for CASSLDAGRSVGGQYF. Together with reference TRBV5-4 and TRBJ2-5, the CDR3 gives the full variable domain: ETGVTQSPTHLIKTRGQQVTLRCSSQSGHNTVSWYQQALGQGPQFIFQYYREEENGRGNFPPRFSGLQFPNYSSELNVNALELDDSALYLCASSLDAGRSVGGQYFGPGTRLLVL.

The chain has TRBV28 and TRBJ1-1; no clear D. V was trimmed by 5 bases and J by 6 bases, leaving 13 bases between them. The V gene's germline CDR1 is MDHEN and CDR2 SYDVKM. The CDR3 consists of 13 residues. For the CDR3, the DNA is TGTGCCAGCAGTAGCTTAACACGGGCTGAAGCTTTCTTT. Its translation: CASSSLTRAEAFF.

V is TRBV29-1 and J is TRBJ1-1, with TRBD1 identical over 11 bases. The CDR3 covers 13 residues. J lost 6 bases, V lost 6 bases, and 6 bases had no gene match. In germline, CDR1 is SQVTM, CDR2 ANQGSEA. CDR3 nucleotides: TGCAGCGTCATGGGACAGGGGGGCTCTGAAGCTTTCTTT. This translates into CSVMGQGGSEAFF.

The rearrangement links TRBV7-7 to TRBJ2-5; 9 bases are shared with TRBD1. V was clipped by 5 bases and J by 5 bases; unmatched bases: 12. In germline, CDR1 is SSHAT, CDR2 FNYEAQ (reference sequence). CDR3 length equals 16 residues. As DNA, the CDR3 is TGTGCCAGCAGCCTGGGACCTTCGACAGGGGGGGAGACCCAGTACTTC. It encodes CASSLGPSTGGETQYF.

Regarding this clone: At one of its ends the junction is not consistent with the germline gene, which may arise from a read error. The rearrangement joins TRBV29-1 to TRBJ2-1; D remains unclear. CDR3 length: 12 amino acids. The germline CDR1 and CDR2 sequences are SQVTM and ANQGSEA. This CDR3 reads CGVEGPNNEQFF. CDR3 nucleotide sequence: TGCGGCGTTGAAGGGCCCAACAATGAGCAGTTCTTC.

The V call is TRBV7-9, the J call TRBJ2-1; 7 nucleotides agree with TRBD2. The CDR3 length is 18 residues. Germline V lookup: CDR1 SEHNR, CDR2 FQNEAQ (reference sequence). Trimming at V came to 5 bases and at J to 5 bases, leaving 18 bases not matched to a gene. In DNA form, the CDR3 reads TGTGCCAGCAGCCCCACTAAAACGAGCGGGATTGGCGACAATGAGCAGTTCTTC. Translating gives CASSPTKTSGIGDNEQFF.

This chain uses TRBV7-5 with TRBJ2-3; TRBD2 reflects the table's D call only, with no check against the DNA. TRBV7-5 constitutes a pseudogene. The CDR3 covers 15 residues. The DNA of the CDR3 is TGTGTCAGAAGTCACAAGAGGGCGGGCACAGATACGCAGTATTTT. Translating gives CVRSHKRAGTDTQYF.

The V call is TRBV5-1, the J call TRBJ2-1, with D perhaps TRBD1 (6 bases). The V gene lost 5 bases and the J gene lost 5 bases, with 11 bases spanning the gap. The CDR3 is 13 amino acids. The V gene's germline CDR1 is SGHRS and CDR2 YFSETQ. The CDR3 region has the DNA TGCGCCAGCAGGAGGGGACAAGACAATGAGCAGTTCTTC. Its protein product is CASRRGQDNEQFF. Filled out from reference TRBV5-1 and TRBJ2-1, the complete variable domain reads KAGVTQTPRYLIKTRGQQVTLSCSPISGHRSVSWYQQTPGQGLQFLFEYFSETQRNKGNFPGRFSGRQFSNSRSEMNVSTLELGDSALYLCASRRGQDNEQFFGPGTRLTVL.